This TCR beta chain is drawn from a study of T cell repertoires in aging, cancer and after chemotherapy. The overall study: Six age groups, ranging from 30 or younger to 70 or older, included the donors. Over several months to years, re-sampled healthy donor repertoires clearly shared clones.

Rearranged V-D-J TRB sequences were amplified with a mixed TRB-A/B primer pool. A single record per CDR3 protein comes from TCRdb applying MiXCR to the multiplex PCR reads. The sample has roughly 6,000 distinct CDR3 sequences, just under 30% seen once; the top ten hold about 7%. CDR1 and CDR2 from the germline V gene are SGHAT and FQNNGV. V was pared by 4 bases and J by 7 bases, with 14 bases of the junction left unmatched. The CDR3 has 16 residues. General study results and limits: Across the chemotherapy interval, each cancer cohort showed higher median generation probability, suggesting thymic rebound.

Amplification of TCR beta used genomic DNA extracted from peripheral blood. Concerning this clonotype: As yet, its antigen is unknown.

Sequenced sample: blood. This TCR was sampled from a human donor in good health. The chain has TRBV11-2 and TRBJ2-7; 9 bases line up with TRBD1. CDR3 sequence reads: CASSSSGTGHLQEQYF. The CDR3, as DNA: TGTGCCAGCAGCTCATCCGGGACAGGGCATCTTCAAGAGCAGTACTTC.